This T cell receptor (beta chain) appears in the sequencing data of a study of cytomegalovirus exposure and HLA in healthy donors. Trimming removed 6 bases from V and 0 bases from J, with 4 bases in between. The CDR3 is 11 amino acids. Germline V CDR1 and CDR2: DFQATT, SNEGSKA (reference sequence). It was with 60 Vbeta and 13 Jbeta primers that the PCR ran. The repertoire was sequenced with immunoSEQ multiplex PCR; TCRdb's copy has only in-frame clones and lacks some. The sample includes about 200,000 clones, roughly four fifths seen only once; the top ten take 1.3% to 1.5%. This sequence was found in a girl aged 10 to 17 in good health and CMV-seronegative. The source material was PBMCs. The chain carries TRBV20-1 and TRBJ2-3, with D unclear. The CDR3 sequence: CSAASTDTQYF. In nucleotides, the CDR3 is TGCAGTGCAGCTAGCACAGATACGCAGTATTTT.